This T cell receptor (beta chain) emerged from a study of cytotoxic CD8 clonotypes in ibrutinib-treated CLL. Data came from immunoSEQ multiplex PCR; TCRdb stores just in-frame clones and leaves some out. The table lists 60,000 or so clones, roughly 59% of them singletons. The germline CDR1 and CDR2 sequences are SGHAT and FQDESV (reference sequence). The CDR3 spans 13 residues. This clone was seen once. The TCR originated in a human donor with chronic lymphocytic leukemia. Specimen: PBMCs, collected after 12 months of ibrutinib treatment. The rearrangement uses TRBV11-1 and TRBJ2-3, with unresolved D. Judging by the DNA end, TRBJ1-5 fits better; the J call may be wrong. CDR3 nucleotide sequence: TGTGCCAGCAGCCGGGTGGGCACAGATACGCAGCATTTT. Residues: CASSRVGTDTQHF.